Listed here is a single TCR beta chain. Deletions cut 1 base from V and 7 bases from J, with 13 bases between. Germline CDR1 reads SGHVS; CDR2 reads FNYEAQ. CDR3 length: 15 residues. The data stem from a study of CD8 T cells in Susac syndrome. An input of roughly 0.5 to 1 ug of RNA was subjected to reverse transcription using random hexamers. TCRdb used MiXCR to reprocess the immunoSEQ multiplex PCR reads, holding one entry per CDR3 protein. The top ten hold roughly 0.4% of the sample, which has some 47,000 distinct CDR3 sequences, around 92% seen once. Sequenced material: CD8+ T cells from PBMCs. The chain is built from TRBV7-6 and TRBJ2-2; no clear D gene. The receptor comes from a human donor in good health. The CDR3 DNA reads TGTGCCAGCAGCTTAGAGGCTGGGGTTGACGGGGAGCTGTTTTTT. It translates to CASSLEAGVDGELFF.